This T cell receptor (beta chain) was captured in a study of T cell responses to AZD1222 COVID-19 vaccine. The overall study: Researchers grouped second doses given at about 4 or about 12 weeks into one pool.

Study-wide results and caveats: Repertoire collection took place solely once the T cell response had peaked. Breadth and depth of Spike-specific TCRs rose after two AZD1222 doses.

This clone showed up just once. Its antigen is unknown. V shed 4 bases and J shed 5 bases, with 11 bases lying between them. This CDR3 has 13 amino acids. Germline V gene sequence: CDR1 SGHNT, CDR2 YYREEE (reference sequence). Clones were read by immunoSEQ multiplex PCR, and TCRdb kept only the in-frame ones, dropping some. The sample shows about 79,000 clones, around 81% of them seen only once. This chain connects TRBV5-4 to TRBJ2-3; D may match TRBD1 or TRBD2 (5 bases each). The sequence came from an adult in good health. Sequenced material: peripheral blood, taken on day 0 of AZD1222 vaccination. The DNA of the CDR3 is TGTGCCAGCAGCGGGGGTGGTGAAGATACGCAGTATTTT. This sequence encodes CASSGGGEDTQYF.